This TCR beta chain stems from a study of a mutant IDH1 vaccine in newly diagnosed glioma. For the study at large: Either 4-6 weeks after radiotherapy alone or alongside temozolomide, vaccination was begun. Radiotherapy, temozolomide, or both had been given previously, and both were given to most.

The repertoire was sequenced with immunoSEQ multiplex PCR; TCRdb's copy has only in-frame clones and lacks some. Here the sample spans approximately 36,000 clones, 80% being singletons. Worth noting for this clone: Its target is not known.

The germline V gene encodes CDR1 MDHEN and CDR2 SYDVKM. This CDR3 is 15 amino acids long. V trimming: 6 bases; J trimming: 10 bases; junction bases outside the gene matches: 11. Documented time point: week 11, during vaccination. The study gave 300 ug of mutant IDH1 20-mer peptide per vaccine dose, with topical imiquimod. New WHO grade 3 or 4 astrocytomas that were IDH1-mutant and ATRX-lost occurred in the donors. The TCR comes from a woman younger than 45 with glioma. Some clones in this sample may be carry-over from other donors' samples. This specimen was peripheral blood mononuclear cells (PBMCs), taken from a glioma patient whose treatment included an IDH1 peptide vaccine. The rearrangement links TRBV28 to TRBJ2-1; 11 bases agree with TRBD2. CDR3 protein: CASSHVAGGPKEQFF. The CDR3 nucleotides read TGTGCCAGCAGCCACGTAGCGGGAGGGCCCAAGGAGCAGTTCTTC.